This TCR beta chain derives from a study of cytomegalovirus exposure and HLA in healthy donors. Whole-study results and caveats: The likely origin of a cluster of highly shared sequence variants was a sequencing artifact.

Per the germline V gene, CDR1 is WSHSY and CDR2 is SAAADI. Trimming removed 4 bases from V and 4 bases from J; junction bases left unmatched: 6. The CDR3 spans 15 residues. The PCR contained 60 Vbeta and 13 Jbeta primers. Profiling relied on immunoSEQ multiplex PCR, and the TCRdb table lists in-frame clones only, not all of them. Of roughly 200,000 clones listed, approximately 77% are singletons. On this clone: The antigen remains unidentified.

The receptor's source is a man in his forties in good health and CMV-seropositive. Material: PBMCs. V and J are TRBV10-2 and TRBJ2-2; 7 positions match TRBD1. CDR3 in amino acids: CASSGTGARTGELFF. The CDR3 DNA reads TGCGCCAGCAGTGGAACAGGGGCCCGCACCGGGGAGCTGTTTTTT.